This T cell receptor beta chain was sequenced for a study of CD8 T cells in ankylosing spondylitis. In germline, CDR1 is SGHTA, CDR2 FQGNSA. The CDR3 consists of 15 residues. V lost 2 bases and J lost 2, with 10 bases in between. This clonotype was found a few times. TCRdb re-derived calls from the 5' RACE reads in MiXCR, one entry per CDR3 protein. The sample includes some 300,000 distinct CDR3 sequences, less than 25% of them seen just once. The sequenced sample was blood, either unsorted or a sorted T cell fraction (not recorded which). The chain uses TRBV7-2 and TRBJ2-1; D gene uncertain. The receptor comes from a female donor with ankylosing spondylitis or in good health (not recorded which). CDR3 in amino acids: CASSLQSRTYNEQFF. The CDR3 nucleotides read TGTGCCAGCAGCTTACAAAGTCGGACCTACAATGAGCAGTTCTTC.